This passage covers 25 T cell receptor beta chains from one sample sequenced in a study of graft-versus-host responses after intestinal transplantation listed by TCRdb under 2021. Intraepithelial and lamina propria lymphocytes were isolated from graft specimens using dithiothreitol, EDTA incubations and collagenase D digestion. The library was built by means of the immunoSEQ multiplex PCR assay. Drawn from immuneACCESS, this table holds only the in-frame rearrangements with V and J called that TCRdb kept. Clones are partly lost; checked studies trace under half to an unresolved V gene and leave the rest unexplained. The sample has 15,000 to 18,000 clones on record, around 70% of them singletons. 3% to 4.5% of the sample belongs to the ten largest clones. Material: ileum tissue, obtained 14 days after transplant. These receptors all come from a human patient who received an intestinal transplant, so some T cells may come from the graft donor.

This clone has just one count. V is TRBV10-3 and J is TRBJ1-5, with D possibly TRBD1 on 5 matching bases. This CDR3 is 15 amino acids long. V lost 0 bases and J 7 bases, leaving 13 bases between the germline ends. Germline V gives CDR1 ENHRY, CDR2 SYGVKD. The CDR3 coding sequence is TGTGCCATCAGTGAGTCAGGGGCAGGCTGGCAGCCCCAGCATTTT. As protein: CAISESGAGWQPQHF.

The V call is TRBV4-1, the J call TRBJ2-5; 9 nucleotides line up with TRBD1. V dropped 4 bases and J dropped 5; count of bases not matched to a gene: 8. Germline lookup yields CDR1 MGHRA and CDR2 YSYEKL. The CDR3 is 15 residues long. CDR3 region: CASSPLTGGWETQYF. The CDR3 bases are TGCGCCAGCAGCCCCTTAACAGGGGGCTGGGAGACCCAGTACTTC.

The chain joins TRBV9 to TRBJ2-2; D ambiguous. Per germline, CDR1 SGDLS and CDR2 YYNGEE. The CDR3 runs 14 residues. Trimming shortened V by 0 bases and J by 5 bases, and 8 bases separated the two germline ends. CDR3 amino acids: CASSVAMGTGELFF. In DNA, the CDR3 is TGTGCCAGCAGCGTAGCTATGGGGACCGGGGAGCTGTTTTTT.

The chain joins TRBV29-1 to TRBJ2-7; TRBD2 might be the D (5 bases). CDR3 length: 15 amino acids. V lost 0 bases and J 0 bases, leaving 12 bases between the germline ends. CDR1 is SQVTM, CDR2 ANQGSEA, per germline. The DNA of the CDR3 is TGCAGCGTTGAAGATTGGAGCGGAAGCTCCTACGAGCAGTACTTC. Translation: CSVEDWSGSSYEQYF.

This clone occurred a few times. The chain employs TRBV7-9 and TRBJ2-7; 10 bases map to TRBD1. Per germline, CDR1 SEHNR and CDR2 FQNEAQ (reference sequence). This CDR3 contains 16 residues. Germline trimming cut 0 bases from V and 5 bases from J; bases unmatched to any gene: 7. The DNA of the CDR3 is TGTGCCAGCAGCTTAGCACAACCGGGACAGGGGAACGAGCAGTACTTC. It codes for CASSLAQPGQGNEQYF.

The J gene is TRBJ1-2, the V gene TRBV5-6; possibly TRBD1 for D (5 bases). Germline CDR1 is SGHDT and CDR2 is YYEEEE. The V gene lost 3 bases and the J gene lost 10 bases, with 10 bases spanning the gap. The CDR3 runs 11 residues. The CDR3: CASSSGTSYTF. The CDR3 DNA reads TGTGCCAGCAGCTCCGGGACTTCCTACACCTTC.

This clone was picked up a small number of times. V is TRBV11-2 and J is TRBJ1-5, with TRBD1 matching over 7 bases. Germline V gives CDR1 SGHAT, CDR2 FQNNGV. The junction had 6 bases not matched to a gene; V was cut back by 6 bases and J by 7 bases. The CDR3 runs 13 residues. The chain's CDR3 is CASRYTGVQPQHF. CDR3 DNA sequence: TGTGCCAGCAGATATACAGGGGTGCAGCCCCAGCATTTT.

This sequence joins TRBV27 and TRBJ2-3; 7 bases align to TRBD2. The V segment lost 3 bases and the J segment 2 bases; nucleotides outside the gene matches: 2. The CDR3 consists of 14 residues. Germline CDR1 MNHEY, CDR2 SMNVEV (reference sequence). Here the CDR3 DNA reads TGTGCCAGCAGTTTGGGGACTACCACAGATACGCAGTATTTT. It yields the protein CASSLGTTTDTQYF.

This chain links TRBV9 with TRBJ2-2, with 9 bases fitting TRBD1. Trimming cost V 0 bases and J 7 bases; bases outside gene matches: 4. This CDR3 comprises 15 residues. In germline, CDR1 is SGDLS, CDR2 YYNGEE. This CDR3 reads CASSVEGQGYGELFF. The CDR3 DNA reads TGTGCCAGCAGCGTAGAGGGACAGGGCTACGGGGAGCTGTTTTTT.

The chain has TRBV19 and TRBJ2-7; D remains ambiguous. Trimming stripped 0 bases from V and 2 bases from J, with 23 bases between. Germline assignment: CDR1 LNHDA and CDR2 SQIVND (reference sequence). CDR3 length: 19 amino acids. The CDR3 here is CASSIDPFKIVDRTYEQYF. In nucleotides, the CDR3 is TGTGCCAGTAGTATAGATCCATTTAAAATCGTCGACCGTACCTACGAGCAGTACTTC.

This rearrangement joins TRBV7-2 to TRBJ2-4, with 10 bases lining up with TRBD2. CDR3 size: 14 residues. Per the germline V gene, CDR1 is SGHTA and CDR2 is FQGNSA. V was clipped by 3 bases and J by 7 bases; unmatched bases: 3. CDR3 coding DNA: TGTGCCAGCAGCTTCCCGGGACTAGCGAACATTCAGTACTTC. The encoded protein is CASSFPGLANIQYF. Drawing the rest from reference TRBV7-2 and TRBJ2-4, the complete variable domain is GAGVSQSPSNKVTEKGKDVELRCDPISGHTALYWYRQSLGQGLEFLIYFQGNSAPDKSGLPSDRFSAERTGGSVSTLTIQRTQQEDSAVYLCASSFPGLANIQYFGAGTRLSVL.

The genes are TRBV12-5 and TRBJ2-2, with TRBD1 identical over 10 bases. V shed 4 bases, J shed 7 bases, and the junction held 9 bases outside the gene matches. CDR3 length: 16 residues. Germline loops: CDR1 LGHNT, CDR2 FRNRAP. CDR3 sequence: CASGSVTGQGIGELFF. The CDR3 region has the DNA TGTGCTAGTGGTTCCGTTACGGGACAGGGGATCGGGGAGCTGTTTTTT. Variable domain in full (rest from reference TRBV12-5 and TRBJ2-2): DARVTQTPRHKVTEMGQEVTMRCQPILGHNTVFWYRQTMMQGLELLAYFRNRAPLDDSGMPKDRFSAEMPDATLATLKIQPSEPRDSAVYFCASGSVTGQGIGELFFGEGSRLTVL.

The V and J genes are TRBV4-1 and TRBJ1-5; possible D gene TRBD1, 5 bases. There are 16 residues in the CDR3. The germline gives CDR1 MGHRA, CDR2 YSYEKL. With 3 bases removed from V and 0 bases from J, the gap between germline ends came to 12 bases. In nucleotides, the CDR3 is TGCGCCAGCAGCCAGGTTGACAGCTATAGCAATCAGCCCCAGCATTTT. It codes for CASSQVDSYSNQPQHF.

This rearrangement joins TRBV5-1 to TRBJ1-2; D gene uncertain. This CDR3 has 14 residues. CDR1 SGHRS and CDR2 YFSETQ come from the germline V gene. Deletions cut 0 bases from V and 2 bases from J, with 8 bases between. CDR3 amino acids: CASSLGGLNYGYTF. DNA of the CDR3: TGCGCCAGCAGCTTGGGAGGACTGAACTATGGCTACACCTTC.

The table lists this clone with a few counts. The CDR3 coding sequence is TGTGCCAGCAGCCGACTGGGCTACGAGCAGTACTTC. Protein sequence: CASSRLGYEQYF. The gene calls are TRBV7-6 and TRBJ2-7; no definite D call. CDR1 is SGHVS, CDR2 FNYEAQ, per germline. The CDR3 consists of 12 residues. V shed 5 bases and J shed 3 bases, with 8 bases lying between them.

The rearrangement uses TRBV6-6 and TRBJ1-2, with D tentatively TRBD1 (6 bases). In germline, CDR1 is MNHNY, CDR2 SVGAGI (reference sequence). The CDR3 contains 14 residues. The V end lost 2 bases, the J end lost 5 bases, and 12 bases lay between the germline ends. The CDR3 sequence: CASSYQQGGYGYTF. CDR3 in DNA: TGTGCCAGCAGTTACCAACAGGGAGGATATGGCTACACCTTC.

The chain is built from TRBV14 and TRBJ2-1, with 7 bases fitting TRBD1. The CDR3 is 17 residues long. Germline values: CDR1 SGHDN, CDR2 FVKESK. The J segment lost 2 bases and the V segment lost 0 bases, leaving 7 bases of the junction unmatched. The CDR3 nucleotides are TGTGCCAGCAGCCAAGATCTGGGGCAGGGGGCCTACAATGAGCAGTTCTTC. Amino acids: CASSQDLGQGAYNEQFF.

This clone was seen a few times. This rearrangement joins TRBV5-4 to TRBJ1-2; D gene uncertain. The CDR3 sequence is 16 residues long. Trimming shortened V by 2 bases and J by 8 bases, and 22 bases separated the two germline ends. Germline V gene data show CDR1 as SGHNT and CDR2 as YYREEE (reference sequence). DNA for the CDR3: TGTGCCAGCAGCTTCCCCACGAGTGCGGGCACCGGCGGCTACACCTTC. Encoded protein: CASSFPTSAGTGGYTF.

The chain has TRBV18 and TRBJ2-2; the match to TRBD1 covers 7 bases. V shed 3 bases, J shed 8 bases, and the junction held 6 bases outside the gene matches. The CDR3 has 14 amino acids. Germline V gives CDR1 KGHSH, CDR2 LQKENI. Written as DNA, the CDR3 is TGTGCCAGCTCACCTTGGACAGGATCGGGGGAGCTGTTTTTT. This translates into CASSPWTGSGELFF.

This chain links TRBV7-2 with TRBJ2-2; maybe TRBD2 (5 bases). From germline, CDR1 is SGHTA and CDR2 FQGNSA. The CDR3 extends over 16 amino acids. Between the trimmed V and J ends, which lost 1 base and 1 base, there was a span of 10 bases. CDR3 sequence reads: CASSLGLGMNTGELFF. Here the CDR3 DNA reads TGTGCCAGCAGCTTAGGTCTCGGGATGAACACCGGGGAGCTGTTTTTT.

The rearrangement joins TRBV5-5 to TRBJ2-5, with 7 bases identical to TRBD1. V shed 0 bases, J shed 3 bases, and the junction held 8 bases outside the gene matches. The CDR3 sequence is 16 residues long. Germline V gives CDR1 SGHKS, CDR2 YYEKEE (reference sequence). The CDR3 DNA sequence: TGTGCCAGCAGCTTGGGGCCGGGACAGATAAAAGAGACCCAGTACTTC. Residues: CASSLGPGQIKETQYF.

The J gene is TRBJ2-2, the V gene TRBV7-9; 7 bases are shared with TRBD1. V was clipped by 5 bases and J by 1 base; unmatched bases: 7. The CDR3 is 16 amino acids. Germline V lookup: CDR1 SEHNR, CDR2 FQNEAQ (reference sequence). CDR3: CASSRSRGKNTGELFF. CDR3 in DNA: TGTGCCAGCAGCCGTAGCAGGGGGAAGAACACCGGGGAGCTGTTTTTT.

The rearrangement joins TRBV5-4 to TRBJ2-1; D not resolved. This CDR3 is 12 amino acids long. Germline V lookup: CDR1 SGHNT, CDR2 YYREEE (reference sequence). The V end lost 0 bases, the J end lost 9 bases, and 7 bases lay between the germline ends. The CDR3 DNA is TGTGCCAGCAGCTTGGCCTCGGGTGAGCAGTTCTTC. Residues: CASSLASGEQFF.

This chain joins TRBV4-2 and TRBJ2-7; D is unresolved. The CDR3 is made up of 14 amino acids. Germline loops: CDR1 LGHNA, CDR2 YNFKEQ. The V end was cut by 4 bases, the J end by 0 bases, with 10 bases between. CDR3 in amino acids: CASSPTRSSYEQYF. The CDR3 DNA follows: TGTGCCAGCAGCCCGACTCGTAGCTCCTACGAGCAGTACTTC.

V usage is TRBV11-2 and J usage is TRBJ2-3; 7 bases fit TRBD2. The CDR3 has 14 residues. Germline-derived CDR1 and CDR2 are SGHAT and FQNNGV. J lost 6 bases, V lost 3 bases, and 6 bases had no gene match. The CDR3 DNA reads TGTGCCAGCAGCTTCCCGGGGGGTTACGATACGCAGTATTTT. It encodes CASSFPGGYDTQYF.